Below are 23 T cell receptor beta chains sequenced from a single sample in a study of blood T cell repertoires in COVID-19 (TCRdb year 2020). The library was produced with the immunoSEQ multiplex PCR assay. TCRdb holds this immuneACCESS table with in-frame rearrangements only. Some clones are missing; in checked studies, unresolved V genes explain under half, and the rest has no known cause. The sample contains about 75,000 clones, around 84% of them found a single time. The top ten constitute 20% to 25% of the sample. The sequenced sample consisted of peripheral blood. The receptors were gathered from a woman aged 45-65 years with acute or convalescent COVID-19.

The genes are TRBV19 and TRBJ1-5, with D unclear. The V gene's germline CDR1 is LNHDA and CDR2 SQIVND (reference sequence). This CDR3 spans 12 amino acids. The V end lost 6 bases, the J end lost 4 bases, and 7 bases lay between the germline ends. The CDR3 is CASRDFNQPQHF. The CDR3 region has the DNA TGTGCCAGTAGGGACTTTAATCAGCCCCAGCATTTT.

The chain employs TRBV7-2 and TRBJ2-6; D uncertain. Trimming removed 1 base at V and 1 base at J, with 5 bases between. The germline V gene has CDR1 SGHTA and CDR2 FQGNSA. This CDR3 has 15 amino acids. The CDR3 bases are TGTGCCAGCAGCTTAGAGCGATCTGGGGCCAACGTCCTGACTTTC. Protein product: CASSLERSGANVLTF.

The chain has TRBV24-1 and TRBJ2-2; TRBD2 aligns across 11 bases. The CDR3 has 18 amino acids. V was clipped by 3 bases and J by 1 base; unmatched bases: 6. The germline V gene has CDR1 KGHDR and CDR2 SFDVKD. The CDR3 DNA reads as TGTGCCACCAGTGATCCCCCTAGCGGGAGGCTGAACACCGGGGAGCTGTTTTTT. Its translation is CATSDPPSGRLNTGELFF.

The CDR3 is CASQRQATTNEKLFF. The CDR3 DNA reads as TGTGCCAGCCAAAGACAGGCTACAACTAATGAAAAACTGTTTTTT. The chain uses TRBV5-4 and TRBJ1-4; perhaps TRBD1 as D (6 bases). V lost 7 bases and J lost 0, with 13 bases in between. This CDR3 is 15 amino acids long. Germline CDR1 reads SGHNT; CDR2 reads YYREEE (reference sequence).

The gene calls are TRBV19 and TRBJ1-6; no firm D call. V was shortened by 3 bases and J by 7 bases, with 10 bases between the two germline ends. Germline-derived CDR1 and CDR2 are LNHDA and SQIVND (reference sequence). The CDR3 consists of 14 residues. The chain's CDR3 is CASSIPVRNSPLHF. In nucleotides, the CDR3 is TGTGCCAGTAGTATCCCCGTCAGGAATTCACCCCTCCACTTT.

This clone has only one observation. CDR3 nucleotide sequence: TGTGCCAGCAGTTTATCGGGGCGTACCTCCTACAATGAGCAGTTCTTC. It encodes CASSLSGRTSYNEQFF. This rearrangement joins TRBV27 to TRBJ2-1; possible D gene TRBD1, 5 bases. The CDR3 has 16 amino acids. Germline CDR1 MNHEY, CDR2 SMNVEV (reference sequence). Trimming took off 0 bases at V and 0 bases at J, with 9 bases between the two ends.

The chain has TRBV5-1 and TRBJ1-2; TRBD1 matches 10 bases. CDR1 and CDR2 from the germline V gene are SGHRS and YFSETQ. CDR3 length: 17 residues. Trimming took 2 bases from V and 4 from J; bases not matched to a gene: 11. CDR3 bases: TGCGCCAGCAGCTTCGTTCGACAGGGGGCGCGCGGCTATGGCTACACCTTC. The encoded protein is CASSFVRQGARGYGYTF.

The chain recombines TRBV18 with TRBJ2-2, with 15 bases aligning to TRBD2. V was clipped by 3 bases and J by 1 base; unmatched bases: 3. Germline V gene sequence: CDR1 KGHSH, CDR2 LQKENI. This CDR3 region has 18 residues. CDR3 region: CASSPRTSGRVNTGELFF. The CDR3 coding sequence is TGTGCCAGCTCACCGCGGACTAGCGGGAGGGTGAACACCGGGGAGCTGTTTTTT.

The chain couples TRBV30 to TRBJ2-3; 7 positions match TRBD2. V trimming: 0 bases; J trimming: 4 bases; junction bases outside the gene matches: 10. Germline lookup yields CDR1 GTSNPN and CDR2 SVGIG (reference sequence). CDR3 length: 16 residues. The CDR3 here is CAWSVLALPGSDTQYF. The CDR3 nucleotides are TGTGCCTGGAGTGTACTAGCGCTTCCCGGATCAGATACGCAGTATTTT.

This sequence joins TRBV3-1 (or the pseudogene TRBV3-2) and TRBJ2-2; 15 nucleotides line up with TRBD2. The V and J ends lost 3 bases and 1 base, in that order; junction bases with no gene match: 0. The CDR3 is made up of 17 amino acids. Per germline, CDR1 LGHDT and CDR2 YNNKEL (reference sequence). The chain's CDR3 is CASSQGLAGGNTGELFF. In DNA, the CDR3 is TGTGCCAGCAGCCAGGGACTAGCGGGAGGGAACACCGGGGAGCTGTTTTTT.

J is TRBJ1-1 and V is TRBV25-1; D call uncertain. V was cut by 1 base and J by 10 bases, with 16 bases left in between. From germline, CDR1 is MGHDK and CDR2 SYGVNS. The CDR3 covers 14 residues. The CDR3 spells CASSESQWNVRAFF. The CDR3 nucleotides read TGTGCCAGCAGTGAATCACAGTGGAATGTGAGAGCTTTCTTT.

The chain joins TRBV11-2 to TRBJ2-5, with D possibly being TRBD1 (5 bases). The CDR3 consists of 11 residues. The V gene's germline CDR1 is SGHAT and CDR2 FQNNGV. Trimming took off 5 bases at V and 5 bases at J, with 6 bases between the two ends. The CDR3 is CASSHRETQYF. The DNA of the CDR3 is TGTGCCAGCAGCCACAGGGAGACCCAGTACTTC.

This chain connects TRBV12-3 or TRBV12-4 to TRBJ2-5, with D maybe TRBD1 (5 bases). V was pared by 3 bases and J by 4 bases, with 6 bases between. This CDR3 spans 12 amino acids. CDR3 sequence: CASSFRVETQYF. The CDR3 DNA reads TGTGCCAGCAGTTTCAGGGTAGAGACCCAGTACTTC.

The rearrangement joins TRBV5-1 to TRBJ2-7; 8 bases fit TRBD1. Germline CDR1 and CDR2: SGHRS and YFSETQ. This CDR3 is built from 15 residues. The V and J ends lost 0 bases and 4 bases, in that order; junction bases with no gene match: 6. CDR3 protein: CASSLAGDRSYEQYF. CDR3 nucleotides: TGCGCCAGCAGCTTGGCCGGGGACAGGTCGTACGAGCAGTACTTC.

The chain couples TRBV11-3 to TRBJ2-7, with TRBD1 matching over 10 bases. Germline V CDR1 and CDR2: SGHNT, YENEEA. V lost 0 bases to trimming and J lost 6 bases; unmatched junction nucleotides: 11. The CDR3 covers 17 residues. The CDR3 reads CASSLEGQGDGASEQYF. In DNA, the CDR3 is TGTGCCAGCAGCTTAGAAGGACAGGGGGATGGCGCCTCCGAGCAGTACTTC.

This chain uses TRBV7-2 with TRBJ2-3, with a possible D match to TRBD2 (5 bases). The germline V gene has CDR1 SGHTA and CDR2 FQGNSA. The CDR3 runs 15 residues. Trimming removed 2 bases at V and 5 bases at J, with 14 bases between. CDR3 loop: CASSLIRSAGDTQYF. DNA for the CDR3: TGTGCCAGCAGCTTAATTAGGTCCGCGGGAGATACGCAGTATTTT.

This clone was seen only once. This chain connects TRBV4-2 to TRBJ1-1; TRBD1 matches 9 bases. After removal of 3 bases from V and 4 bases from J, the junction contained 6 bases not matched to a gene. Germline V gene data show CDR1 as LGHNA and CDR2 as YNFKEQ. This CDR3 is built from 15 residues. The CDR3 nucleotides are TGTGCCAGCAGCCAGGACAGGGGCTCAATCACTGAAGCTTTCTTT. This codes for CASSQDRGSITEAFF.

This chain uses TRBV7-9 with TRBJ2-2; D gene unclear. The CDR3 length is 13 residues. V was clipped by 5 bases and J by 0 bases, with 4 bases between them. CDR1 and CDR2 from the germline V gene are SEHNR and FQNEAQ (reference sequence). CDR3 nucleotides: TGTGCCAGCAGCCCGGCGAACACCGGGGAGCTGTTTTTT. This encodes CASSPANTGELFF.

The V call is TRBV29-1, the J call TRBJ2-1; no clear D gene. This CDR3 contains 12 residues. The V gene lost 0 bases and the J gene lost 7 bases, with 7 bases spanning the gap. Germline assignment: CDR1 SQVTM and CDR2 ANQGSEA. CDR3 residues: CSVEDNWNEQFF. CDR3 nucleotides: TGCAGCGTTGAAGATAACTGGAATGAGCAGTTCTTC.

The chain has TRBV9 and TRBJ1-1; D is ambiguous. Germline CDR1 SGDLS, CDR2 YYNGEE. V was cut by 0 bases and J by 4 bases, with 7 bases left in between. CDR3 size: 13 residues. The CDR3 sequence: CASSVAAGTEAFF. CDR3 DNA: TGTGCCAGCAGCGTAGCGGCAGGCACTGAAGCTTTCTTT.

The V call is TRBV12-3 or TRBV12-4, the J call TRBJ2-1, with a weak D call TRBD2 (6 bases). Trimming stripped 6 bases from V and 9 bases from J, with 9 bases between. The CDR3 extends over 11 amino acids. CDR3 amino acids: CASSLGGEQFF. In DNA, the CDR3 is TGTGCCAGCAGCTTGGGAGGTGAGCAGTTCTTC.

The chain combines TRBV2 with TRBJ2-6, with D maybe TRBD1 (6 bases). Trimming cost V 6 bases and J 3 bases, with 18 bases left between them. Germline V gives CDR1 SNHLY, CDR2 FYNNEI. This CDR3 region has 17 residues. CDR3 nucleotide sequence: TGTGCCAGCAGGAAGGCCGAGGGGGTCTTTGGGGCCAACGTCCTGACTTTC. Residues: CASRKAEGVFGANVLTF.

The chain employs TRBV2 and TRBJ2-7; a possible D gene is TRBD2 (5 bases). The CDR3 consists of 12 residues. Germline V gives CDR1 SNHLY, CDR2 FYNNEI. Written as DNA, the CDR3 is TGTGCTCTAAGGGAGTCATCCTACGAGCAGTACTTC. Amino acids: CALRESSYEQYF.